Here is one TCR beta chain with its context. The sample comes from a study of blood T cell repertoires in COVID-19. As for the study in general: The origin of the acute and convalescent COVID-19 samples was the United States, Italy and Spain.

CDR3 length: 15 amino acids. Germline V gene sequence: CDR1 SNHLY, CDR2 FYNNEI. V lost 10 bases to trimming and J lost 2 bases; unmatched junction nucleotides: 5. Methods used by the authors: It was from reference gene primer amplification that nucleated cell counts were estimated. Profiling relied on immunoSEQ multiplex PCR, and the TCRdb table lists in-frame clones only, not all of them. D and trimming were read from the DNA, whereas the V and J calls and clone size are those reported in that table. The table lists 300,000 or so clones, around 81% of them singletons, with less than 4.5% in the top ten.

The material sequenced was peripheral blood. This chain uses TRBV2 with TRBJ2-6; 10 bases align to TRBD1. The receptor's source is a woman between 50 and 59 years old with active or convalescent COVID-19. The CDR3, as DNA: TGTGCCACCCGACAGGGGGCCGCTGGGGCCAACGTCCTGACTTTC. Its translation: CATRQGAAGANVLTF.